The 17 T cell receptor beta chains presented below share a single source sample, sequenced in a study of T cells in Graves' hyperthyroidism and ophthalmopathy. Amplified TCR beta CDR3 regions derived from RNA transcripts. The primer set for the first-round RT-PCR of the TCR CDR3 was HTBI. Using its own MiXCR run on the multiplex PCR reads, TCRdb lists one record per CDR3 protein. The sample shows 270,000 or so distinct CDR3 sequences, 25% to 30% of them seen only once. Material for sequencing was blood. These TCRs come from a man aged 35 to 55 with Graves' hyperthyroidism that later progressed to Graves' ophthalmopathy.

In this sample, this clonotype turned up many times. The J gene is TRBJ2-2, the V gene TRBV5-1; no definite D call. From germline, CDR1 is SGHRS and CDR2 YFSETQ. Trimming shortened V by 4 bases and J by 0 bases, and 10 bases separated the two germline ends. This CDR3 is 15 amino acids long. The CDR3, as DNA: TGCGCCAGCAGCCAAGTTACTGCGAACACCGGGGAGCTGTTTTTT. It is translated as CASSQVTANTGELFF.

The chain combines TRBV6-1 with TRBJ1-5; D call uncertain. Trimming pared 9 bases from V and 3 bases from J, leaving 9 bases between. The CDR3 is 12 amino acids. CDR1 is MNHNS, CDR2 SASEGT, per germline. Here the CDR3 reads CASQGFNQPQHF. CDR3 nucleotide sequence: TGTGCCAGTCAAGGGTTCAATCAGCCCCAGCATTTT.

This clonotype was found many times. The chain combines TRBV12-3 or TRBV12-4 with TRBJ1-5; D unclear. The CDR3 extends over 13 amino acids. V shed 6 bases and J shed 4 bases, with 10 bases lying between them. The CDR3 loop reads CASSRGWNQPQHF. The CDR3 DNA reads TGTGCCAGCAGCCGTGGGTGGAATCAGCCCCAGCATTTT.

J is TRBJ1-5 and V is TRBV12-3 or TRBV12-4, with TRBD1 matching over 8 bases. The CDR3 covers 15 residues. The V and J ends lost 5 bases and 1 base, in that order; junction bases with no gene match: 4. CDR3 in amino acids: CASSRTGRSNQPQHF. CDR3 DNA: TGTGCCAGCAGTCGGACAGGGAGGAGCAATCAGCCCCAGCATTTT.

This clonotype appeared many times. This chain joins TRBV6-2 or TRBV6-3 and TRBJ2-5; TRBD2 agrees at 11 bases. CDR3 size: 14 residues. The V segment lost 6 bases and the J segment 4 bases; nucleotides outside the gene matches: 4. Germline CDR1 is MNHEY and CDR2 is SVGEGT. CDR3 residues: CASRDGLAGETQYF. The DNA of the CDR3 is TGTGCCAGCAGAGATGGACTAGCGGGAGAGACCCAGTACTTC.

This clonotype was seen ten or more times. The rearrangement links TRBV20-1 to TRBJ2-5; D perhaps matches TRBD1 (8 bases). The CDR3 has 14 residues. V lost 6 bases to trimming and J lost 0 bases, with 14 bases between them. Germline V gives CDR1 DFQATT, CDR2 SNEGSKA (reference sequence). This CDR3 is CSAGQGGYQETQYF. The CDR3 DNA reads as TGCAGTGCAGGACAGGGAGGGTACCAAGAGACCCAGTACTTC.

This clonotype appeared many times. V gene TRBV29-1 combines with J gene TRBJ2-2, with 14 bases matching TRBD2. This CDR3 has 16 amino acids. From germline, CDR1 is SQVTM and CDR2 ANQGSEA. After removal of 4 bases from V and 4 bases from J, the junction contained 5 bases not matched to a gene. The CDR3 reads CSVAGLAGVGTGELFF. The DNA of the CDR3 is TGCAGCGTTGCGGGACTAGCGGGAGTTGGCACCGGGGAGCTGTTTTTT.

This clonotype has ten or more counts. V and J are TRBV7-2 and TRBJ1-3; D not certain. Germline loops: CDR1 SGHTA, CDR2 FQGNSA. The V and J ends lost 2 bases and 0 bases respectively, with 14 bases between them. The CDR3 covers 17 residues. Written as DNA, the CDR3 is TGTGCCAGCAGCTTATCGGATCCTAGAAGCTCTGGAAACACCATATATTTT. It codes for CASSLSDPRSSGNTIYF.

This clonotype was counted ten times or more. The chain recombines TRBV6-1 with TRBJ1-6; D possibly corresponds to TRBD1 (5 bases). The CDR3 runs 16 residues. Trimming shortened V by 5 bases and J by 10 bases, and 21 bases separated the two germline ends. Germline values: CDR1 MNHNS, CDR2 SASEGT. The DNA of the CDR3 is TGTGCCAGCAGTCCCCACGAGGGGTTTCGAGAATCACCCCTCCACTTT. Translating it yields CASSPHEGFRESPLHF.

The sample holds many counts of this clonotype. The chain combines TRBV5-1 with TRBJ2-7; 7 bases fit TRBD2. CDR1 and CDR2 from the germline V gene are SGHRS and YFSETQ. The V gene end was trimmed by 4 bases and the J gene end by 7 bases; junction bases not matched to a gene: 5. CDR3 size: 12 residues. The CDR3 sequence: CASSVLASEQYF. CDR3 sequence (DNA): TGCGCCAGCAGCGTACTAGCGTCGGAGCAGTACTTC.

This chain connects TRBV4-2 to TRBJ2-7; 9 bases are a match to TRBD1. This CDR3 is built from 14 residues. Trimming at V came to 1 base and at J to 3 bases, leaving 1 base not matched to a gene. Germline V gene sequence: CDR1 LGHNA, CDR2 YNFKEQ. CDR3 in amino acids: CASSQGTGDYEQYF. For the CDR3, the DNA is TGTGCCAGCAGCCAAGGGACAGGGGACTACGAGCAGTACTTC.

This clonotype has at least ten counts. This sequence joins TRBV19 and TRBJ1-2; 11 positions agree with TRBD1. CDR3 length: 14 amino acids. With V trimmed by 5 bases and J by 6 bases, 5 bases remained unmatched. Germline lookup yields CDR1 LNHDA and CDR2 SQIVND (reference sequence). CDR3 in amino acids: CASSSDRGHNGYTF. The DNA for the CDR3 is TGTGCCAGTAGTTCGGACAGGGGGCATAATGGCTACACCTTC. Full variable domain (remainder filled in from reference TRBV19 and TRBJ1-2): DGGITQSPKYLFRKEGQNVTLSCEQNLNHDAMYWYRQDPGQGLRLIYYSQIVNDFQKGDIAEGYSVSREKKESFPLTVTSAQKNPTAFYLCASSSDRGHNGYTFGSGTRLTVV.

This clonotype has a count of ten or more. The genes are TRBV2 and TRBJ2-7; the match to TRBD1 covers 9 bases. With V trimmed by 5 bases and J by 7 bases, 6 bases remained unmatched. The CDR3 sequence is 13 residues long. Germline assignment: CDR1 SNHLY and CDR2 FYNNEI. The DNA for the CDR3 is TGTGCCAGCAGTCATACAGGGGGCTGGGAGCAGTACTTC. This gives the protein CASSHTGGWEQYF.

This clonotype was seen repeatedly, ten times or more. The chain couples TRBV5-5 to TRBJ2-2, with D hard to call. Per the germline V gene, CDR1 is SGHKS and CDR2 is YYEKEE (reference sequence). The CDR3 contains 15 residues. V gave up 1 base and J gave up 4 bases, with 11 bases separating them. For the CDR3, the DNA is TGTGCCAGCAGCTTGCTCGTTCGCAGCACCGGGGAGCTGTTTTTT. It is translated as CASSLLVRSTGELFF.

This clonotype appeared many times. The V and J genes are TRBV24-1 and TRBJ1-5, with D maybe TRBD1 (5 bases). The CDR3 has 16 residues. Germline CDR1 reads KGHDR; CDR2 reads SFDVKD. V was trimmed by 3 bases and J by 3 bases, leaving 14 bases between them. CDR3 residues: CATSDHRSGFNQPQHF. Written as DNA, the CDR3 is TGTGCCACCAGTGATCATAGGTCAGGGTTCAATCAGCCCCAGCATTTT.

Notes on this clonotype: The CDR3 end shows no conserved phenylalanine or tryptophan, and so a read error is likely. The chain combines TRBV5-1 with TRBJ1-1; 8 bases line up with TRBD1. Germline-derived CDR1 and CDR2 are SGHRS and YFSETQ. The trim removed 7 bases at V and 8 bases at J, leaving 4 bases unmatched. This CDR3 has 11 residues. The CDR3 region has the DNA TGCGCCAGCTCAGGGGGCGCCGAAGCTTTCCTT. It is translated as CASSGGAEAFL.

Many counts were recorded for this clonotype. The chain is built from TRBV20-1 and TRBJ2-5; D is uncertain. Trimming took 6 bases from V and 5 from J, leaving 19 bases between them. The V gene's germline CDR1 is DFQATT and CDR2 SNEGSKA (reference sequence). The CDR3 is made up of 14 amino acids. The CDR3 nucleotides are TGCAGTGCCGGCGCCACAGTCAACGGGGAGACCCAGTACTTC. This encodes CSAGATVNGETQYF.